Sequencing of this TCR beta chain was carried out in a study of beta chain features in type 1 diabetes listed by TCRdb under 2018. Regarding the complete study: No differences in mean age, gender distribution, total cell number or subset yield were found between patients and healthy donors. In the study, TCRB repertoires of sorted circulating CD4+ T cell subsets from recently diagnosed type 1 diabetes patients were compared with those of matched healthy donors. A total of 90 million to 120 million sorted cells were examined across all samples, and a strong correlation was observed between cell number per subset and RNA yield. Whereas all 30 or so donors provided naive and central memory subsets, regulatory and stem cell-like memory subsets were isolated from just 8 patients and about 8 healthy donors.

Each donor gave one peripheral blood draw, averaging around 0.11 L, which was collected into heparinised tubes. A BD FACSAria II was used to sort naive, central memory, regulatory and stem cell-like memory CD4+ T cells with a panel that included CD45RO, CCR7, CD25, CD127, CD95 and CD27. All sorted populations exceeded 95% purity. PBMCs were isolated immediately by Lymphoprep density gradient centrifugation and stained directly without culture. So that batch effects would be minimized, each experiment stained and sorted samples in pairs, pairing one healthy donor with one patient. General study outcomes and caveats: Naive, central memory and regulatory TCRB repertoires appeared to be more similar among patients than among healthy donors. At VDJ recombination sites, type 1 diabetes patients had fewer insertions and more deleted nucleotides, which implies abnormalities in thymic rearrangement. In all four CD4+ subsets, TCRB CDR3 length was moderately but significantly shorter in type 1 diabetes patients. Because cDNA was sequenced instead of genomic DNA, activated cells with high expression could be over-represented, although the groups did not differ in activation or CD3 levels. PCR may preferentially amplify shorter templates, but because patient and control samples were amplified and corrected together, any resulting skew would affect both groups equally. Because the HLA sub-analyses included only small numbers of individuals, any influence of HLA type on TCRB rearrangement was left unresolved.

In the case of this clone: The clone's antigen remains unknown. Base qualities are not provided; no much larger clone lies one nucleotide away.

The entire isolated RNA was reverse transcribed using the High Capacity cDNA Reverse Transcription Kit, and thus expressed TCRB transcripts were sequenced. Naive, central memory and regulatory T cell samples underwent deep immunoSEQ sequencing, averaging roughly 3.3 million total reads per sample. Sorted cells were lysed in RLT buffer and RNA was extracted with DNase-treated RNeasy Micro or Mini kits, depending on cell number. To prevent cross-contamination, every cell subset was processed on its own, while patient and healthy donor samples were processed together. Using the immunoSEQ multiplex PCR, TCRB sequences were amplified from cDNA into 87-bp fragments spanning the CDR3 region. Sequencing of the amplicons was done on the Illumina HiSeq platform. From the authors' description of their analysis: PCR bias was computationally corrected using synthetic template baselines, reads within Hamming distance 2 were collapsed, and singletons that could not be merged were discarded. Reads were aligned against IMGT to assign V, D and J genes, CDR3 length and insertions or deletions at six rearrangement sites. Within each subset, clonotype counts were normalized to sorted cell number, and only after that were true diversity and Gini coefficients computed with the tcR R package. The overlap coefficient, calculated on TCRB nucleotide sequences, was used to measure repertoire sharing. Out-of-frame TCRB sequences from naive cells were analyzed to stand in for the pre-selection repertoire. TCRdb stores this immuneACCESS table with in-frame sequences only. Part of the clones is absent; in the studies checked, under half of the shortfall reflects unresolved V genes, and no reason is known for the rest. Clonal size and the V and J genes are those of that table, whereas D and trimming came from the DNA. This sample is represented by hundreds of thousands of clones; roughly 17% of them were singletons. The top ten hold 0.02% to 0.03% of the sample.

This clonotype originated in a woman younger than 30 in good health. The sample taken for sequencing was naive CD4+ T cells from blood. The sample's cell subset or site label, decoded: true naive CD4+ T cells.

The DNA reads as follows: TGTGCCAGCAGCTTAGAACAGTACTATGGCTACACCTTC. Its translation reads: CASSLEQYYGYTF. Recombination linked TRBV11-2 to TRBJ1-2, with no confident D gene call. The CDR3 contains 13 residues, cysteine and phenylalanine counted. Only CDR3 DNA remains: 39 bases, in frame from the first base. Taken from the germline V gene, the CDR1 and CDR2 loops are SGHAT and FQNNGV. The V end loses 0 bases and the J end loses 3 bases, and a stretch of 5 bases separates them.